Here is one TCR beta chain with its context. This entry comes from a study of blood T cell repertoires in COVID-19. Study at large: PBMCs, B-cell-depleted T cells, or T cells were the source of the cDNA or gDNA that made up the material.

As handled by the study authors: Estimation of nucleated cell counts relied on the amplification of reference gene primers. Repertoires were generated with immunoSEQ multiplex PCR, while TCRdb's copy carries only in-frame clones and drops some. The DNA was the basis for D and trimming; V, J and clone size are from that table. The repertoire consists of fewer than 350,000 clones, with 80% to 95% occurring once and the leading ten covering about 6.8%. This TCR was recovered from a woman aged 25-40 years with COVID-19, enrolled during active disease. Sequencing was done on a sample of peripheral blood.

CDR3: CASDGRLSTDTQYF. The CDR3 nucleotides read TGTGCCAGCGACGGGCGACTATCCACAGATACGCAGTATTTT. This chain links TRBV2 with TRBJ2-3, with a tentative D call TRBD2 (5 bases). The germline CDR1 and CDR2 sequences are SNHLY and FYNNEI. The CDR3 extends over 14 amino acids. V was clipped by 8 bases and J by 2 bases, with 14 bases between them.